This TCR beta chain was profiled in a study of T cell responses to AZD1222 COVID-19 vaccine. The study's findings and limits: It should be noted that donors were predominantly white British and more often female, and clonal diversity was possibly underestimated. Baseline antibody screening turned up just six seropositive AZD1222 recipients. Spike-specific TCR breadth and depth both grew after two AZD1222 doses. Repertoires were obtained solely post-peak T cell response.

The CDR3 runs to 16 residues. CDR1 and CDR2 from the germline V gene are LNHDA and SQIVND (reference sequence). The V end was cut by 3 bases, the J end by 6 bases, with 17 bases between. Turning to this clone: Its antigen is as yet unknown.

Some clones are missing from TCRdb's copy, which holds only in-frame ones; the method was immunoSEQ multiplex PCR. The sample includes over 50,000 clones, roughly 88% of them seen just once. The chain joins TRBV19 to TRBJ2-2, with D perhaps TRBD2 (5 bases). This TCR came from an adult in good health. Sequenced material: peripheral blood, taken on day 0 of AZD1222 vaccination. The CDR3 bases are TGTGCCAGTAGTATGAGGAGCGGAGCCCCTCCCGGGGAGCTGTTTTTT. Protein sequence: CASSMRSGAPPGELFF.